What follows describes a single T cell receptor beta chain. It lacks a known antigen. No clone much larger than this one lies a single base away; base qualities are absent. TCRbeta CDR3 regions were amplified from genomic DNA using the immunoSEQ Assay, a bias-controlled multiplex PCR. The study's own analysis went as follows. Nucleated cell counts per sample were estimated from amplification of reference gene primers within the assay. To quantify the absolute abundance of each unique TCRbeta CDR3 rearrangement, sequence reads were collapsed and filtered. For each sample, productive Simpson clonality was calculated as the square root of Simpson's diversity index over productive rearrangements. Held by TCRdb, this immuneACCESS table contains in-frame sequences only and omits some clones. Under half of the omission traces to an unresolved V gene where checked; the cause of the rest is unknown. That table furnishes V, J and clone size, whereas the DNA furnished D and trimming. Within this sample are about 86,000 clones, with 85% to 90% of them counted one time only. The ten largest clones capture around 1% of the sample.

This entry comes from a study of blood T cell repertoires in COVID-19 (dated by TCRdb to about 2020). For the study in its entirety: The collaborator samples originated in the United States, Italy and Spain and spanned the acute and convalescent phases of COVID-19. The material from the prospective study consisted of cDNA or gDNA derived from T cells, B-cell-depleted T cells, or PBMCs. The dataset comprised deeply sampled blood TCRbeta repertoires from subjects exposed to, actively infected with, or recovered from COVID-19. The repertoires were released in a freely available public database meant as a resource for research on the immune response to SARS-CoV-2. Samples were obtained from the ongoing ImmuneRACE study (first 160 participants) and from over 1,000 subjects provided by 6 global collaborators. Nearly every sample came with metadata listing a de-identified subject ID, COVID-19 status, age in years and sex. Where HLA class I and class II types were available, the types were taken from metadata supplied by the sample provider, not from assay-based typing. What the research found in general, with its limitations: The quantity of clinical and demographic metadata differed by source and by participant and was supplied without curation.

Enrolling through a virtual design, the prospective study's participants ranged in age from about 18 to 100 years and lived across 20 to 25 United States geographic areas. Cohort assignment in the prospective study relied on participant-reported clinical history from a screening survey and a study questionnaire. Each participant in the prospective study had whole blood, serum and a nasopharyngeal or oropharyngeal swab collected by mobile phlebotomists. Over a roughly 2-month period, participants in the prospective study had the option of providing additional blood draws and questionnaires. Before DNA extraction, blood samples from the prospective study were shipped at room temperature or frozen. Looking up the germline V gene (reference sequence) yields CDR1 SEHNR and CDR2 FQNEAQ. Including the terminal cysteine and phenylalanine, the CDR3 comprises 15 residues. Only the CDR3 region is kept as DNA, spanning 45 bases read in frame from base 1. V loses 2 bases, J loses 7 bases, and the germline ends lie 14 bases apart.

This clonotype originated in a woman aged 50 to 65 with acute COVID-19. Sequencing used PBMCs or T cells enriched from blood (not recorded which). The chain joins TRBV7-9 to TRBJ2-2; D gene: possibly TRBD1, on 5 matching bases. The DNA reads TGTGCCAGCAGCTTAACGGCAGGGCCCGACGGGGAGCTGTTTTTT. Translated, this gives CASSLTAGPDGELFF.